This T cell receptor (beta chain) emerged from a study of T cell responses to AZD1222 COVID-19 vaccine. About this clone itself: Its matching antigen is unknown.

Study results and caveats: Within unmutated variant regions lay the reported targets of nearly half of spike-specific TCRs. Among AZD1222 vaccinees, only six or seven were seropositive at baseline. Spike-specific TCR breadth and depth rose after two AZD1222 doses. Spike was spanned by vaccine-associated CD4 TCRs, with dominance at 160-218 and 743-854.

Germline V gene lookup returns CDR1 SGHNT and CDR2 YENEEA. Trimming removed 3 bases at V and 7 bases at J, with 13 bases between. This CDR3 comprises 15 residues. Libraries were prepared by immunoSEQ multiplex PCR; TCRdb keeps only in-frame clonotypes and omits some of them. Of around 73,000 clones in the sample, approximately 89% are singletons; the top ten hold 7.5% to 10%. The receptor was derived from an adult who received the AZD1222 COVID-19 vaccine. Sequenced here: peripheral blood, sampled 28 days after the second AZD1222 dose. The V and J genes are TRBV11-3 and TRBJ1-6; D is possibly TRBD1 (5 bases). The DNA for the CDR3 is TGTGCCAGCAGCTTCCAGTCAGGGCACAATTCACCCCTCCACTTT. Encoded protein: CASSFQSGHNSPLHF.